The 24 T cell receptor beta chains reported below all come from one sample, sequenced in a study of CD8 T cells in ankylosing spondylitis. TCRdb independently ran MiXCR on the 5' RACE reads; one entry per CDR3 protein. Among about 240,000 distinct CDR3 sequences listed, around 10% were seen once. Input material: blood, either unsorted or a sorted T cell fraction (not recorded which). Source of these receptors: a male donor with ankylosing spondylitis or in good health (not recorded which).

In this sample, this clonotype turned up many times. The chain employs TRBV29-1 and TRBJ1-1; D is ambiguous. The germline V gene encodes CDR1 SQVTM and CDR2 ANQGSEA. V shed 4 bases and J shed 1 base, with 10 bases lying between them. The CDR3 sequence is 13 residues long. CDR3 in DNA: TGCAGCGTTGGAAGACTTCCGAACACTGAAGCTTTCTTT. This translates into CSVGRLPNTEAFF.

This clonotype has a count of ten or more. The chain links TRBV6-1 to TRBJ2-3; TRBD2 matches at 7 bases. This CDR3 has 14 amino acids. Germline CDR1 reads MNHNS; CDR2 reads SASEGT. V lost 6 bases, J lost 1 base, and 4 bases stayed unmatched. The CDR3 spells CASRAGRGTDTQYF. The CDR3 DNA follows: TGTGCCAGCAGAGCGGGGCGGGGCACAGATACGCAGTATTTT.

This clonotype was detected ten times or more. V gene TRBV12-3 or TRBV12-4 combines with J gene TRBJ2-3; the match to TRBD2 covers 9 bases. The CDR3 length is 17 residues. Germline trimming cut 3 bases from V and 0 bases from J; bases unmatched to any gene: 7. CDR3 nucleotide sequence: TGTGCCAGCAGTTTCGGGCGGGGGGGGGCTAGCACAGATACGCAGTATTTT. Protein sequence: CASSFGRGGASTDTQYF.

The CDR3 reads CASSSREYTEAFF. The CDR3 DNA sequence: TGTGCCAGCAGTTCAAGGGAGTACACTGAAGCTTTCTTT. The chain carries TRBV6-5 and TRBJ1-1; no reliable D call. The CDR3 covers 13 residues. Trimming stripped 4 bases from V and 3 bases from J, with 9 bases between. Germline loops: CDR1 MNHEY, CDR2 SVGAGI.

The rearrangement joins TRBV11-2 to TRBJ2-1; no firm D call. V was pared by 4 bases and J by 3 bases, with 13 bases between. This CDR3 region has 15 residues. Germline CDR1 SGHAT, CDR2 FQNNGV. The CDR3 region has the DNA TGTGCCAGCAGCTCCCACGGAAAAAACTACAATGAGCAGTTCTTC. Protein sequence: CASSSHGKNYNEQFF.

This clonotype has a handful of counts. This sequence joins TRBV7-9 and TRBJ2-5, with 8 positions matching TRBD2. Trimming at V came to 5 bases and at J to 5 bases, leaving 13 bases not matched to a gene. Germline loops: CDR1 SEHNR, CDR2 FQNEAQ (reference sequence). The CDR3 extends over 16 amino acids. CDR3 protein: CASSPPGGLAGETQYF. Written as DNA, the CDR3 is TGTGCCAGCAGCCCTCCTGGTGGACTAGCTGGGGAGACCCAGTACTTC. Full variable domain (rest looked up from reference TRBV7-9 and TRBJ2-5): DTGVSQNPRHKITKRGQNVTFRCDPISEHNRLYWYRQTLGQGPEFLTYFQNEAQLEKSRLLSDRFSAERPKGSFSTLEIQRTEQGDSAMYLCASSPPGGLAGETQYFGPGTRLLVL.

This clonotype was detected ten times or more. The V gene is TRBV29-1, the J gene TRBJ2-5; perhaps TRBD2 as D (6 bases). The germline CDR1 and CDR2 sequences are SQVTM and ANQGSEA. This CDR3 is built from 12 residues. Trimming removed 7 bases at V and 0 bases at J, with 9 bases between. CDR3 sequence: CSGGRYQETQYF. The CDR3 nucleotides read TGCAGCGGGGGGAGGTACCAAGAGACCCAGTACTTC.

At least ten counts were recorded for this clonotype. The rearrangement joins TRBV15 to TRBJ2-7; the D gene could be TRBD1 or TRBD2 (6 bases each). Germline-derived CDR1 and CDR2 are LNHNV and YYDKDF (reference sequence). Trimming shortened V by 3 bases and J by 3 bases, and 15 bases separated the two germline ends. The length of the CDR3 is 15 residues. CDR3 nucleotides: TGTGCCACCAGCAGGTCGGAGGGGACAATCTACGAGCAGTACTTC. This encodes CATSRSEGTIYEQYF. The whole variable domain, remainder taken from reference TRBV15 and TRBJ2-7, is DAMVIQNPRYQVTQFGKPVTLSCSQTLNHNVMYWYQQKSSQAPKLLFHYYDKDFNNEADTPDNFQSRRPNTSFCFLDIRSPGLGDTAMYLCATSRSEGTIYEQYFGPGTRLTVT.

The genes are TRBV5-1 and TRBJ1-5; a weak D match, TRBD1 (5 bases). The V gene lost 5 bases and the J gene lost 5 bases, with 14 bases spanning the gap. CDR1 is SGHRS, CDR2 YFSETQ, per germline. This CDR3 spans 14 amino acids. CDR3 sequence: CASSLLGGDQPQHF. The CDR3 region has the DNA TGCGCCAGCAGTCTCTTGGGGGGGGATCAGCCCCAGCATTTT.

The chain has TRBV6-1 and TRBJ1-3, with D unclear. This CDR3 has 13 amino acids. V lost 10 bases, J lost 4 bases, and 14 bases lay in between. Germline CDR1 MNHNS, CDR2 SASEGT. For the CDR3, the DNA is TGTGCCACCGCCCTAGCCTTAGGAAACACCATATATTTT. It specifies CATALALGNTIYF.

This chain uses TRBV7-9 with TRBJ1-2; 7 bases align to TRBD1. Germline-derived CDR1 and CDR2 are SEHNR and FQNEAQ (reference sequence). The CDR3 is 15 residues long. V lost 5 bases to trimming and J lost 6 bases; unmatched junction nucleotides: 12. The CDR3 reads CASSARGQGGDGYTF. CDR3 nucleotides: TGTGCCAGCAGCGCCCGCGGGCAGGGGGGTGATGGCTACACCTTC.

This clonotype was seen many times. The chain links TRBV12-3 or TRBV12-4 to TRBJ2-5; D is possibly TRBD2 (5 bases). V lost 8 bases and J lost 10, with 14 bases in between. The CDR3 runs to 11 residues. The CDR3 bases are TGTGCCAGCGGATCCGGGGTTTTCCAGTACTTC. Protein sequence: CASGSGVFQYF.

This clonotype occurred many times. The chain combines TRBV24-1 with TRBJ2-2; TRBD1 or TRBD2 may be the D gene (5 bases each). The germline V and J ends were trimmed by 9 bases and 2 bases, with 12 bases remaining between them. CDR1 is KGHDR and CDR2 is SFDVKD in the germline V gene. The CDR3 has 14 amino acids. The CDR3 sequence is CATGGWVNTGELFF. The CDR3 DNA is TGTGCCACCGGGGGATGGGTTAACACCGGGGAGCTGTTTTTT.

This clonotype showed up many times. This chain uses TRBV12-3 or TRBV12-4 with TRBJ1-6; D not resolved. The CDR3 covers 13 residues. V was shortened by 1 base and J by 7 bases, with 5 bases between the two germline ends. CDR3 residues: CASSLGQNSPLHF. The DNA of the CDR3 is TGTGCCAGCAGTTTAGGTCAGAATTCACCCCTCCACTTT.

This clonotype has at least ten counts. The V and J genes are TRBV12-3 or TRBV12-4 and TRBJ2-3, with unresolved D. The CDR3 runs 15 residues. The V end lost 6 bases, the J end lost 4 bases, and 17 bases lay between the germline ends. The CDR3 protein is CASSLDGSRADTQYF. In nucleotides, the CDR3 is TGTGCCAGCAGCCTCGATGGTAGTCGCGCAGATACGCAGTATTTT.

This clonotype was observed at least ten times. The chain recombines TRBV12-3 or TRBV12-4 with TRBJ2-3; D remains ambiguous. The length of the CDR3 is 14 residues. The CDR3 spells CASAASFGTDTQYF. CDR3 coding DNA: TGTGCGAGCGCAGCTTCTTTCGGCACAGATACGCAGTATTTT.

This clonotype turned up a few times. The chain couples TRBV6-1 to TRBJ2-3; no clear D. The CDR3 is 15 amino acids. Trimming took off 8 bases at V and 0 bases at J, with 15 bases between the two ends. In germline, CDR1 is MNHNS, CDR2 SASEGT. This CDR3 is CASVPVENSTDTQYF. The DNA of the CDR3 is TGTGCCAGCGTCCCAGTGGAAAATAGCACAGATACGCAGTATTTT.

This clonotype was recorded many times. The J gene is TRBJ2-2, the V gene TRBV7-2; 7 nucleotides line up with TRBD1. With V trimmed by 6 bases and J by 6 bases, 7 bases remained unmatched. This CDR3 has 14 residues. The germline V gene has CDR1 SGHTA and CDR2 FQGNSA. CDR3 nucleotide sequence: TGTGCCAGCAGGGATTCGACAGGGCCCGGGGAGCTGTTTTTT. It translates to CASRDSTGPGELFF.

This rearrangement joins TRBV20-1 to TRBJ1-3; possible D gene TRBD1, 5 bases. The V gene's germline CDR1 is DFQATT and CDR2 SNEGSKA (reference sequence). V was cut by 6 bases and J by 9 bases, with 21 bases left in between. This CDR3 has 14 amino acids. CDR3 nucleotide sequence: TGCAGTGCACCCAGTGGGGCCCTAAGAAGCACCATATATTTT. It translates to CSAPSGALRSTIYF.

The chain employs TRBV20-1 and TRBJ2-7, with 8 bases identical to TRBD2. J gave up 0 bases and V 8 bases, and 12 bases lay outside the gene matches. This CDR3 is 15 amino acids long. Germline CDR1 reads DFQATT; CDR2 reads SNEGSKA (reference sequence). The CDR3 loop is CSSRGQAGGSYEQYF. The CDR3 bases are TGCAGTTCCAGGGGCCAGGCGGGGGGCTCCTACGAGCAGTACTTC.

This clonotype was seen many times. The J gene is TRBJ2-4, the V gene TRBV9; 8 bases agree with TRBD1. This CDR3 is 18 amino acids long. V trimming: 4 bases; J trimming: 0 bases; junction bases outside the gene matches: 12. Germline CDR1 SGDLS, CDR2 YYNGEE. The chain's CDR3 is CASSTDRGQTLAKNIQYF. DNA of the CDR3: TGTGCCAGCAGCACAGACAGGGGACAAACACTAGCCAAAAACATTCAGTACTTC.

This clonotype was seen many times. The rearrangement links TRBV5-1 to TRBJ2-2; the D is unclear. The CDR3 runs 14 residues. CDR1 and CDR2 (germline): SGHRS, YFSETQ. Deletions cut 2 bases from V and 6 bases from J, with 11 bases between. CDR3 in amino acids: CASSLPSAAGELFF. In DNA, the CDR3 is TGCGCCAGCAGCTTACCCTCGGCGGCCGGGGAGCTGTTTTTT.

This clonotype was found many times. The chain recombines TRBV6-6 with TRBJ1-5; D not resolved. The CDR3 contains 12 residues. V was cut by 4 bases and J by 2 bases, with 3 bases left in between. Germline lookup yields CDR1 MNHNY and CDR2 SVGAGI (reference sequence). For the CDR3, the DNA is TGTGCCAGCAGTTCGGGCAATCAGCCCCAGCATTTT. Translation: CASSSGNQPQHF.

The sample holds many counts of this clonotype. This chain uses TRBV20-1 with TRBJ2-1; 12 bases match TRBD2. The CDR3 totals 15 residues. In germline, CDR1 is DFQATT, CDR2 SNEGSKA (reference sequence). Trimming took 6 bases from V and 3 from J; bases not matched to a gene: 6. The CDR3 sequence: CSALGLAGIYNEQFF. CDR3 nucleotides: TGCAGTGCCCTTGGACTAGCGGGAATCTACAATGAGCAGTTCTTC.